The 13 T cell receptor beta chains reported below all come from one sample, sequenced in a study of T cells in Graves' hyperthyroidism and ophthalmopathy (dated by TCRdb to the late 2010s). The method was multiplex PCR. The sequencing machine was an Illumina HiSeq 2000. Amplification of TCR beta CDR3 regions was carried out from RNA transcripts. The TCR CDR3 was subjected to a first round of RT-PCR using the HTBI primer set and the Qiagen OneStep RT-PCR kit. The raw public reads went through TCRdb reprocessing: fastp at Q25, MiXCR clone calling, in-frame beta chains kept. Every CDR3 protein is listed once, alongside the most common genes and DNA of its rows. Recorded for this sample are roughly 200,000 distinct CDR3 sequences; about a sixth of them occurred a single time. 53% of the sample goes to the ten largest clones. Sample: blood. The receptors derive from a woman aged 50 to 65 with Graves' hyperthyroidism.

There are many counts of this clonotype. CDR3 sequence: CSAATGTGADTQYF. The DNA for the CDR3 is TGCAGTGCTGCAACCGGGACAGGGGCAGATACGCAGTATTTT. The gene calls are TRBV20-1 and TRBJ2-3, with 10 bases aligning to TRBD1. V trimming: 5 bases; J trimming: 4 bases; junction bases outside the gene matches: 6. Per the germline V gene, CDR1 is DFQATT and CDR2 is SNEGSKA (reference sequence). The CDR3 loop spans 14 amino acids.

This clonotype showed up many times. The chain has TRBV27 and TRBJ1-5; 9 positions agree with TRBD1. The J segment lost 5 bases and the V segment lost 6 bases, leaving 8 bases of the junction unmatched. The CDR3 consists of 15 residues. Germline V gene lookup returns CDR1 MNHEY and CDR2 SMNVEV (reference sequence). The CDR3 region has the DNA TGTGCCAGCAGACATGGGACAGGGAGAGATCAGCCCCAGCATTTT. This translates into CASRHGTGRDQPQHF.

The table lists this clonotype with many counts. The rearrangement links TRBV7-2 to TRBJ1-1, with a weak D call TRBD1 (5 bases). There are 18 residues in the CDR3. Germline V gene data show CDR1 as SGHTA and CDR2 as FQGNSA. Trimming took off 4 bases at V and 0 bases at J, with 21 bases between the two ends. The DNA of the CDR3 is TGTGCCAGCAGCTCCTTAGGGGATACCTCACTTATGAACACTGAAGCTTTCTTT. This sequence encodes CASSSLGDTSLMNTEAFF.

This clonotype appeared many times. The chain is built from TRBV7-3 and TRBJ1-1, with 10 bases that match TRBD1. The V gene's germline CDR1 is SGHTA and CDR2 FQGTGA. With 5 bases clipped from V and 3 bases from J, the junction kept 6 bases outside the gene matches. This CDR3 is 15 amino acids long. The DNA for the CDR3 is TGTGCCAGCAGCCACGACAGGGGGCGGGACACTGAAGCTTTCTTT. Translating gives CASSHDRGRDTEAFF.

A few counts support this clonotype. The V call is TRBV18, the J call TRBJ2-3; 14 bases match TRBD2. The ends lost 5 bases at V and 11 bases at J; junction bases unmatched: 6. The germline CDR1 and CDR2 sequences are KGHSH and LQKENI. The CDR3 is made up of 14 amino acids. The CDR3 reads CASSTGLAGGEQYF. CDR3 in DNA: TGTGCCAGCTCAACCGGACTAGCGGGAGGAGAGCAGTATTTT.

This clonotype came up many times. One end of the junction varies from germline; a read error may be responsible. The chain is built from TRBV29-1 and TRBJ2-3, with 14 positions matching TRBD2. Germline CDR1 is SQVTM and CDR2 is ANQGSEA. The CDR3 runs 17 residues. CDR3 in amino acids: CSVEGKTSGRAVDTQYF. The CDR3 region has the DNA TGCAGCGTCGAAGGAAAGACTAGCGGGAGGGCCGTAGATACGCAGTATTTT.

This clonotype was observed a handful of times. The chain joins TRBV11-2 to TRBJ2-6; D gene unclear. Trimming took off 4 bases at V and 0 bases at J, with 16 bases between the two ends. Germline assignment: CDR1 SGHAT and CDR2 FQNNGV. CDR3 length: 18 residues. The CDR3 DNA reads TGTGCCAGCAGCTCCTTAAGAGGTCTGGGCTCTGGGGCCAACGTCCTGACTTTC. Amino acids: CASSSLRGLGSGANVLTF.

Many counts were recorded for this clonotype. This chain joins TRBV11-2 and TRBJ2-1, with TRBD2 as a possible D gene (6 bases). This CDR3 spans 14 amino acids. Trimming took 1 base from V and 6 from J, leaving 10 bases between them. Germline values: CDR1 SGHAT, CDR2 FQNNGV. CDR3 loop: CASSLAGVLNEQFF. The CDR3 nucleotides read TGTGCCAGCAGCTTAGCGGGAGTGCTCAATGAGCAGTTCTTC.

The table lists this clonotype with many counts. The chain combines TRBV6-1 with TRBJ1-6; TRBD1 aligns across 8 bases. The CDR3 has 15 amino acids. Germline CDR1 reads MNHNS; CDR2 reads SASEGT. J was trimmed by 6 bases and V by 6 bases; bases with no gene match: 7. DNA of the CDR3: TGTGCCAGCAGAGCCCTAGACAGGGGTAATTCACCCCTCCACTTT. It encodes CASRALDRGNSPLHF.

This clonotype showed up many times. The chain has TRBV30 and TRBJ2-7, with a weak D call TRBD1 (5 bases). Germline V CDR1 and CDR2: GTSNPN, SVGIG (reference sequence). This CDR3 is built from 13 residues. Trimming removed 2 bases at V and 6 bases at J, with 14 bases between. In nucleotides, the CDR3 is TGTGCCTGGAGTAAGGCAGGGCTATCCGAGCAGTACTTC. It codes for CAWSKAGLSEQYF.

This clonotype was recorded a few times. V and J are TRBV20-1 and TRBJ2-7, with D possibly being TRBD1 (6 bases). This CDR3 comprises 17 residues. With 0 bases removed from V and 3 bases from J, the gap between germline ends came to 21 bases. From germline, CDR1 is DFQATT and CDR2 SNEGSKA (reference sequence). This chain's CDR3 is CSARDHMRQVRLYEQYF. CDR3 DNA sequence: TGCAGTGCTAGAGATCATATGAGACAGGTTCGCCTCTACGAGCAGTACTTC.

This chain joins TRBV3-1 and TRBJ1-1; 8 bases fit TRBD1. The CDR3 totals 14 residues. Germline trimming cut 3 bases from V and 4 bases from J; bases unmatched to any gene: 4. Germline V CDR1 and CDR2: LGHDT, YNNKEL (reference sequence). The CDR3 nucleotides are TGTGCCAGCAGCCAGTACAGGGGGGGCACTGAAGCTTTCTTT. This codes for CASSQYRGGTEAFF.

The CDR3 here is CASSFRSDYGYTF. In nucleotides, the CDR3 is TGTGCCAGCAGCTTCCGGTCCGACTATGGCTACACCTTC. The V gene is TRBV28, the J gene TRBJ1-2; no reliable D call. Germline CDR1 MDHEN, CDR2 SYDVKM. With 6 bases removed from V and 3 bases from J, the gap between germline ends came to 11 bases. The CDR3 extends over 13 amino acids.